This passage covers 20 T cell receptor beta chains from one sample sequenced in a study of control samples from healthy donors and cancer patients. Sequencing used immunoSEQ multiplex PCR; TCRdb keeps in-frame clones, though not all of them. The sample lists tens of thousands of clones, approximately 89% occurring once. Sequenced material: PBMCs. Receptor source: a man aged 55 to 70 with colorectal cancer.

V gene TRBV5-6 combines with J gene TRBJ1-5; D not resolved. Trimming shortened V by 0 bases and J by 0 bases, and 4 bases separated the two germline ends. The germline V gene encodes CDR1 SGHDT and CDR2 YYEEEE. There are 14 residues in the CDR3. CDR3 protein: CASSLGFSNQPQHF. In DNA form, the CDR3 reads TGTGCCAGCAGCTTGGGGTTTAGCAATCAGCCCCAGCATTTT.

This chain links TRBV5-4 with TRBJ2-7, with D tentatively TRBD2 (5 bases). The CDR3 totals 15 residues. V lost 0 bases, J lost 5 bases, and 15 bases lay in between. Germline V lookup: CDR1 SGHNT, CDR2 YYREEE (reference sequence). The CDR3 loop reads CASSLGAFPEDEQYF. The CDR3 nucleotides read TGTGCCAGCAGCTTGGGCGCCTTCCCGGAGGACGAGCAGTACTTC.

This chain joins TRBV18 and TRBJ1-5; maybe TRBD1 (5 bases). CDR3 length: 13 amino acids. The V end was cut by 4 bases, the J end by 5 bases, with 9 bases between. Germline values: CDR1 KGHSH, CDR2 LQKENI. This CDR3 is CASSQGADQPQHF. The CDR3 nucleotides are TGTGCCAGCTCACAAGGGGCAGATCAGCCCCAGCATTTT.

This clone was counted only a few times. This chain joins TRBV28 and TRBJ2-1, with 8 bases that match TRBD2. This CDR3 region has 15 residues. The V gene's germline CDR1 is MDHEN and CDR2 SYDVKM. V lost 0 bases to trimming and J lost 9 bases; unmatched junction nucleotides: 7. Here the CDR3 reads CASSLWGTSKIEQFF. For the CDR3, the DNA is TGTGCCAGCAGTTTATGGGGGACTAGTAAAATTGAGCAGTTCTTC.

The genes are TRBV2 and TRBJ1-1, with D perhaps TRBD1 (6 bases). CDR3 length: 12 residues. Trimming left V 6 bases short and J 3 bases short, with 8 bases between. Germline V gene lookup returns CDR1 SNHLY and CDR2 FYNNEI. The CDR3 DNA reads TGTGCCAGCAGGCGGGGGCACACTGAAGCTTTCTTT. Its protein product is CASRRGHTEAFF.

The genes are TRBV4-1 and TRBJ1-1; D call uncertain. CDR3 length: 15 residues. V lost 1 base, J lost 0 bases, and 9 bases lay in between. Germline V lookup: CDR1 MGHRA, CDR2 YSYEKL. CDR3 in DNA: TGCGCCAGCAGCCAAGTCGAGTCAGTGAACACTGAAGCTTTCTTT. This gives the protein CASSQVESVNTEAFF.

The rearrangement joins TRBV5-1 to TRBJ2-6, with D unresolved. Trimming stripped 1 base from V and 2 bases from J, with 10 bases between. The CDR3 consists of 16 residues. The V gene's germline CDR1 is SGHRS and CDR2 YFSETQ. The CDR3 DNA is TGCGCCAGCAGCTTGTCCGTTCTAACTGGGGCCAACGTCCTGACTTTC. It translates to CASSLSVLTGANVLTF.

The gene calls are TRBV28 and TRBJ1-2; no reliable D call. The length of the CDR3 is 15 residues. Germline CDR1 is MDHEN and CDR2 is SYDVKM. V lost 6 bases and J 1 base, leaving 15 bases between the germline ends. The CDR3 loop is CASSLAGSLNYGYTF. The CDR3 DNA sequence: TGTGCCAGCAGCCTGGCGGGGTCACTTAACTATGGCTACACCTTC.

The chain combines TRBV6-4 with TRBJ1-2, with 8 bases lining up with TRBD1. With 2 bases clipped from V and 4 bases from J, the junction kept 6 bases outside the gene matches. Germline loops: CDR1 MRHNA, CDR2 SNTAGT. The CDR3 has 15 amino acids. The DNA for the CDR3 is TGTGCCAGCAGTGACGGAACAGGGGGAGGCTATGGCTACACCTTC. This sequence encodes CASSDGTGGGYGYTF.

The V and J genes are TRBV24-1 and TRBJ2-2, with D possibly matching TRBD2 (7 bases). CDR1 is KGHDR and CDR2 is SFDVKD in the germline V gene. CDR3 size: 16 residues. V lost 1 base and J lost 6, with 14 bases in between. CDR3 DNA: TGTGCCACCAGTGATTTCCGGGGGGCGATCGCCGGGGAGCTGTTTTTT. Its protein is CATSDFRGAIAGELFF.

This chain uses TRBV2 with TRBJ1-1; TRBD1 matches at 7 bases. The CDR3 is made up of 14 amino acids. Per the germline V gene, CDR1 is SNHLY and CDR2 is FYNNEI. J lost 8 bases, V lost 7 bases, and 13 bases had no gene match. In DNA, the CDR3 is TGTGCCAGCACCGTAGGGGGCAGCTCACGAGAAGCTTTCTTT. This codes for CASTVGGSSREAFF.

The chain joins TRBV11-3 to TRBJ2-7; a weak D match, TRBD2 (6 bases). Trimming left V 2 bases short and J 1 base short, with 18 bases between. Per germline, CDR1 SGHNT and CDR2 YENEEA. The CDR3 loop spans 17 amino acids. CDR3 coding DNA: TGTGCCAGCAGCTTAAGGATGCCAGCGGGCGGGTCCTACGAGCAGTACTTC. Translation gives CASSLRMPAGGSYEQYF.

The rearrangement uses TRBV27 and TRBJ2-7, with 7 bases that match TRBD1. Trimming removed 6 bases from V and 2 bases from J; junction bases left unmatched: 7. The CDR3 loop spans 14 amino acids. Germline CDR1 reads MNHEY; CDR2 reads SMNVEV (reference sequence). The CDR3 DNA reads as TGTGCCAGCAGATCGACAGGGATACCCTACGAGCAGTACTTC. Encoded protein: CASRSTGIPYEQYF.

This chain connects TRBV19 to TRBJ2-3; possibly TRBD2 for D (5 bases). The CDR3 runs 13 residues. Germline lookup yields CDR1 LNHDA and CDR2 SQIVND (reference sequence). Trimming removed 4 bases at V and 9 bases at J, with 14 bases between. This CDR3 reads CASSTPGLRTQYF. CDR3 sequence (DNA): TGTGCCAGTAGTACGCCCGGACTGCGCACGCAGTATTTT. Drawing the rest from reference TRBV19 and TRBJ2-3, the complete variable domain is DGGITQSPKYLFRKEGQNVTLSCEQNLNHDAMYWYRQDPGQGLRLIYYSQIVNDFQKGDIAEGYSVSREKKESFPLTVTSAQKNPTAFYLCASSTPGLRTQYFGPGTRLTVL.

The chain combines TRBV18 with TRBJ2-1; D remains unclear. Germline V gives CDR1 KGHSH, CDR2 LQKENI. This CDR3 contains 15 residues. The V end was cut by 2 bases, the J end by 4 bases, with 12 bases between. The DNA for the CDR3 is TGTGCCAGCTCACCAAGGGCTAGTACATACAATGAGCAGTTCTTC. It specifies CASSPRASTYNEQFF.

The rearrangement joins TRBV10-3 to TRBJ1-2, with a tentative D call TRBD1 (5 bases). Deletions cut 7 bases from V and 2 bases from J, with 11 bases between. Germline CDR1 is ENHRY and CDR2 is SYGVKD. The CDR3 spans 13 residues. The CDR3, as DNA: TGTGCCATCAACCCCGACAGAAACTATGGCTACACCTTC. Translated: CAINPDRNYGYTF.

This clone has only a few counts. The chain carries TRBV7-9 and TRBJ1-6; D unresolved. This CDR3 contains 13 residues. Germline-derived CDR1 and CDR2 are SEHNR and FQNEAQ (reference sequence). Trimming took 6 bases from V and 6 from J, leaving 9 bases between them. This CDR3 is CASSWQANSPLHF. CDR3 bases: TGTGCCAGCAGTTGGCAGGCTAATTCACCCCTCCACTTT.

CDR3 sequence reads: CASRGGGDNQPQHF. In nucleotides, the CDR3 is TGTGCCAGCAGGGGAGGGGGGGACAATCAGCCCCAGCATTTT. This chain uses TRBV4-2 with TRBJ1-5; perhaps TRBD1 as D (6 bases). The ends were cut back, 6 bases at V and 3 bases at J, with 12 bases in the middle. Per germline, CDR1 LGHNA and CDR2 YNFKEQ. This CDR3 is 14 amino acids long.

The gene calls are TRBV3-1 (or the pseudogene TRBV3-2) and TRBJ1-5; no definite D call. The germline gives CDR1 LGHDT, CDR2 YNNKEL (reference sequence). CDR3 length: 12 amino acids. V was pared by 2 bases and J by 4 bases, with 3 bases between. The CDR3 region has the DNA TGTGCCAGCAGCCAACAGAATCAGCCCCAGCATTTT. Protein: CASSQQNQPQHF.

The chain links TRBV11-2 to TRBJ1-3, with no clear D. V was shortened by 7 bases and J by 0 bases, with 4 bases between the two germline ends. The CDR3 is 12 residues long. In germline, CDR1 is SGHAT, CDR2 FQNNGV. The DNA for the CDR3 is TGTGCCAGCACTCACTCTGGAAACACCATATATTTT. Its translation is CASTHSGNTIYF.